A single T cell receptor beta chain is shown here with its context. The entry originates in a study of cytomegalovirus exposure and HLA in healthy donors. The protocol was immunoSEQ multiplex PCR, while the TCRdb copy is restricted to in-frame clones and leaves out a portion. The profile covers approximately 200,000 clones, with about 86% appearing a single time and 2.9% taken by the ten largest. The CDR3 consists of 17 residues. V was trimmed by 4 bases and J by 2 bases, leaving 21 bases between them. Germline CDR1 reads MDHEN; CDR2 reads SYDVKM. The sample was PBMCs. The sequence was collected from a woman aged 18 to 35 in good health and CMV-seronegative. The chain uses TRBV28 and TRBJ2-7; maybe TRBD2 (6 bases). The CDR3 bases are TGTGCCAGCAGTTGGATCGCGGGACCCCCCTCTACCTACGAGCAGTACTTC. Encoded protein: CASSWIAGPPSTYEQYF.